This T cell receptor (beta chain) was identified in a study of cytomegalovirus exposure and HLA in healthy donors. Whole-study context: The Caucasian-associated ancestry cluster held under 90% of over 350 genotyped donors.

Primers for the PCR totalled 60 Vbeta and 13 Jbeta. Using immunoSEQ multiplex PCR, the repertoire was profiled, and TCRdb retains in-frame clones only, with some absent. The sample contains tens of thousands of clones, about four fifths of which appear only once. The CDR3 loop spans 14 amino acids. Between the trimmed V and J ends, which lost 7 bases and 0 bases, there was a span of 12 bases. The germline V gene encodes CDR1 SNHLY and CDR2 FYNNEI. As to this clone: Its antigen is not known.

Study results and caveats: The classifier, whose performance was assessed in both the original and validation cohorts, reportedly diagnosed cytomegalovirus status with high specificity and sensitivity. Rare TCR sequences dominated, though some public TCRs recurred in many donors. Altogether, 150 to 200 TCR beta chains were recorded as cytomegalovirus-associated.

This chain joins TRBV2 and TRBJ1-1, with a tentative D call TRBD1 (6 bases). The clonotype was recovered from a middle-aged woman in good health and CMV-seronegative. Sequenced input: PBMCs. The CDR3 reads CASTRQALNTEAFF. The CDR3 DNA reads as TGTGCCAGCACCCGACAGGCGTTGAACACTGAAGCTTTCTTT.